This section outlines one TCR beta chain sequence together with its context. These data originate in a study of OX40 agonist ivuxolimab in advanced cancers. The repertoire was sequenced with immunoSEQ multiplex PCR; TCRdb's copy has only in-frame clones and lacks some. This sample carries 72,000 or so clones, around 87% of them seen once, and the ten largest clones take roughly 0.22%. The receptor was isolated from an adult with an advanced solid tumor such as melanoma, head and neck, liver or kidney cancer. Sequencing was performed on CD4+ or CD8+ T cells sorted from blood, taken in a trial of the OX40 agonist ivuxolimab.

CDR3 coding DNA: TGTGCCAGCTCACCTACGACAGAGAACACTGAAGCTTTCTTT. Its protein product is CASSPTTENTEAFF. This rearrangement joins TRBV18 to TRBJ1-1, with D possibly matching TRBD1 (5 bases). V was shortened by 3 bases and J by 1 base, with 9 bases between the two germline ends. The CDR3 extends over 14 amino acids. From germline, CDR1 is KGHSH and CDR2 LQKENI.